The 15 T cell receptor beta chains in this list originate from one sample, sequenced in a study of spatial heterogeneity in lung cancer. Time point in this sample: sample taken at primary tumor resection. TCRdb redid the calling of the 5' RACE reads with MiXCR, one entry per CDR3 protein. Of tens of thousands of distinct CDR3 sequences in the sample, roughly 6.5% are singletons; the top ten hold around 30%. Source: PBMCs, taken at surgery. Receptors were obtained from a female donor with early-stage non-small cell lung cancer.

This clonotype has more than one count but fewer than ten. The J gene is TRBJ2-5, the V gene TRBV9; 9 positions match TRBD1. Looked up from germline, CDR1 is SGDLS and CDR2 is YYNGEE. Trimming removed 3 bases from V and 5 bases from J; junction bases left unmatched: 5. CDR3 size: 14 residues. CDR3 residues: CASSGGQGAETQYF. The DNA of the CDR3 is TGTGCCAGCAGCGGGGGACAGGGTGCGGAGACCCAGTACTTC.

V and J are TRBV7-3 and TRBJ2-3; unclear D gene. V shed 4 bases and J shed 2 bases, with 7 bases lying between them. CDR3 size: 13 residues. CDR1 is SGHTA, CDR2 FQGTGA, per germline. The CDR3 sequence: CASSWRNTDTQYF. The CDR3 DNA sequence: TGTGCCAGCAGCTGGCGTAACACAGATACGCAGTATTTT.

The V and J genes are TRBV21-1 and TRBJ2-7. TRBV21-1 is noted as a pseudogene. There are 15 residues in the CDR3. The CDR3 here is CASSNRESPSYEQYF. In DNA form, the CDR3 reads TGTGCCAGCAGCAATAGAGAAAGCCCATCCTACGAGCAGTACTTC.

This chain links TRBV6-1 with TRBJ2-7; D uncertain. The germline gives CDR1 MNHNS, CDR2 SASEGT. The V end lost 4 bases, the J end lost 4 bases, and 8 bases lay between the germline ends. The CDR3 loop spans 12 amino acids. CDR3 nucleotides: TGTGCCAGCAGTGTAGTAAGGTACGAGCAGTACTTC. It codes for CASSVVRYEQYF.

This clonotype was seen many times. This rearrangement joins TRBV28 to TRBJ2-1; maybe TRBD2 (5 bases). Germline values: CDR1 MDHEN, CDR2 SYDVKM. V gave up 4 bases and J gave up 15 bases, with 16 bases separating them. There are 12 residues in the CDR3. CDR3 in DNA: TGTGCCAGCAGTTCCCCGAATTTAGCGTGGTTCTTC. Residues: CASSSPNLAWFF.

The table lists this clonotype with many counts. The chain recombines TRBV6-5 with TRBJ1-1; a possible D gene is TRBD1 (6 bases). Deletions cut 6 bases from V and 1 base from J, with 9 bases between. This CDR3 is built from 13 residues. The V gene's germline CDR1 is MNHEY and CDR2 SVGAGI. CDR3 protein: CASRQGQNTEAFF. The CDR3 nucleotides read TGTGCCAGCAGACAGGGACAGAACACTGAAGCTTTCTTT.

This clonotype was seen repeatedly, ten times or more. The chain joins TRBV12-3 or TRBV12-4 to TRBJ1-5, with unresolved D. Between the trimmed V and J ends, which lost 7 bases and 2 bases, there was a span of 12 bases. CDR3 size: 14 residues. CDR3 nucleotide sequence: TGTGCCAGCACCCGGGGTAGGGGCAATCAGCCCCAGCATTTT. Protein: CASTRGRGNQPQHF.

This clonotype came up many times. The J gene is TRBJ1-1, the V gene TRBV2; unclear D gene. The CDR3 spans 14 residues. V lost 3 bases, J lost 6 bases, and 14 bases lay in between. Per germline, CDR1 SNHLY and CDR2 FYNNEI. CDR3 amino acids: CASSEWGLISEAFF. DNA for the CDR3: TGTGCCAGCAGTGAGTGGGGTTTAATATCTGAAGCTTTCTTT.

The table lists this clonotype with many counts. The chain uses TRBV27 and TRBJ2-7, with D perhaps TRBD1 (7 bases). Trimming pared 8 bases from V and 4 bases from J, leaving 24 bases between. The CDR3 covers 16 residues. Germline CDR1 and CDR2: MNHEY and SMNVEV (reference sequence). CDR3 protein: CASSSETYQGGYEQYF. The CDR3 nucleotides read TGTGCCAGCTCCTCCGAGACTTATCAGGGGGGTTACGAGCAGTACTTC.

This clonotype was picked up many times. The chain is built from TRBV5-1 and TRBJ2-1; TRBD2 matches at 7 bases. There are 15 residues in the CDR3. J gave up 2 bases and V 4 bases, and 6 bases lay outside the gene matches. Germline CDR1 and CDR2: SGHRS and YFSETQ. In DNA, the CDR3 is TGCGCCAGCAGCCGGGGACTACAAACCTACAATGAGCAGTTCTTC. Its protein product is CASSRGLQTYNEQFF. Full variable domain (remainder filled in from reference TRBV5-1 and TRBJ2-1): KAGVTQTPRYLIKTRGQQVTLSCSPISGHRSVSWYQQTPGQGLQFLFEYFSETQRNKGNFPGRFSGRQFSNSRSEMNVSTLELGDSALYLCASSRGLQTYNEQFFGPGTRLTVL.

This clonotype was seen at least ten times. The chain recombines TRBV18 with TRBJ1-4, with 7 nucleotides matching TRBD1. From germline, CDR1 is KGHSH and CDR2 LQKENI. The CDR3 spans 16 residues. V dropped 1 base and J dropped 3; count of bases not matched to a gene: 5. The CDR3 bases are TGTGCCAGCTCACCACAACCGGGACAGTCTAATGAAAAACTGTTTTTT. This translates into CASSPQPGQSNEKLFF.

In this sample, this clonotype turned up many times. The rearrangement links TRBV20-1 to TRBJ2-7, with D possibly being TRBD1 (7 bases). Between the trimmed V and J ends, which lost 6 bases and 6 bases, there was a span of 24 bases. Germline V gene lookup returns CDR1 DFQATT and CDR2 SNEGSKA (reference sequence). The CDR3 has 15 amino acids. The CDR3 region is CSAAPGGLFWGEQYF. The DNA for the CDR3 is TGCAGTGCCGCCCCAGGGGGGCTCTTTTGGGGCGAGCAGTACTTC.

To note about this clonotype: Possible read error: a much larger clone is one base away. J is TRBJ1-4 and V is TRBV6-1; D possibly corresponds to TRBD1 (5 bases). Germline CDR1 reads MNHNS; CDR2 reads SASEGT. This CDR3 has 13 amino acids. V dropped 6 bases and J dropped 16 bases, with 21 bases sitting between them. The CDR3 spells CASSERDLREQFF. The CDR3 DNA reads TGTGCCAGCAGCGAAAGGGACTTGCGGGAACAGTTTTTT.

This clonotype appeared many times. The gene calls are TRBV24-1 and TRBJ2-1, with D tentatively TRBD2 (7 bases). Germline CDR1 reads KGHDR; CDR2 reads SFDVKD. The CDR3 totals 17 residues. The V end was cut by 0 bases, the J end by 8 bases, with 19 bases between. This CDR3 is CATSDLRGARGEDEQFF. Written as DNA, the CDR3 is TGTGCCACCAGTGATTTGCGGGGGGCTAGAGGTGAGGATGAGCAGTTCTTC.

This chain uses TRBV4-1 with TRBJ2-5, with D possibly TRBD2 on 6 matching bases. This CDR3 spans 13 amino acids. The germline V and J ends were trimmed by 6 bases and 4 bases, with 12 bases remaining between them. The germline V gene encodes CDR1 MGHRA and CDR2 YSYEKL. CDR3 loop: CASSPGTRETQYF. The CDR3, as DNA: TGCGCCAGCAGTCCCGGGACTCGAGAGACCCAGTACTTC.